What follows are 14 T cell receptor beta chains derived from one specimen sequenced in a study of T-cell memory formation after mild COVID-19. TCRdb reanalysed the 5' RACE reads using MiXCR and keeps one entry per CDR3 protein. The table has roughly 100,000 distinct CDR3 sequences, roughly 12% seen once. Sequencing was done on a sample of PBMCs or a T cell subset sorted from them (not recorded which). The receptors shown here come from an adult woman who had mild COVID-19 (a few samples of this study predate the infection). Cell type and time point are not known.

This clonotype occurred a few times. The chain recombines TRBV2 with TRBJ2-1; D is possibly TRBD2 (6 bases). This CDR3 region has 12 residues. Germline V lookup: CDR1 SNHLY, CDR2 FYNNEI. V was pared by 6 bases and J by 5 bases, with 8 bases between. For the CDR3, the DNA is TGTGCCAGCAGAGGACTAAACAATGAGCAGTTCTTC. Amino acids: CASRGLNNEQFF.

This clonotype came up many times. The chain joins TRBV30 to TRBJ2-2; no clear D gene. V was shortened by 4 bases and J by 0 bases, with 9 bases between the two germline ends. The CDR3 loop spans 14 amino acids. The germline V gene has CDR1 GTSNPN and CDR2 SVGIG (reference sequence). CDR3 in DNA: TGTGCCTGGATAGACGGCACGAACACCGGGGAGCTGTTTTTT. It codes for CAWIDGTNTGELFF.

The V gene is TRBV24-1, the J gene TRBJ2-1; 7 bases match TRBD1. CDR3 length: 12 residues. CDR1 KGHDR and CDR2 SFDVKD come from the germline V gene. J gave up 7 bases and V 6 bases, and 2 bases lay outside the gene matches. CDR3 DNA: TGTGCCACCAGTCAGGGGGAGAATGAGCAGTTCTTC. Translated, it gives CATSQGENEQFF.

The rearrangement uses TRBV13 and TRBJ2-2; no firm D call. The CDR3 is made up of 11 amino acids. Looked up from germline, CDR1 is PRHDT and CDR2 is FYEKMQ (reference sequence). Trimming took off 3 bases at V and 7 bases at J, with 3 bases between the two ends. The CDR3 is CASSFGGELFF. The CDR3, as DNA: TGTGCCAGCAGCTTCGGCGGGGAGCTGTTTTTT.

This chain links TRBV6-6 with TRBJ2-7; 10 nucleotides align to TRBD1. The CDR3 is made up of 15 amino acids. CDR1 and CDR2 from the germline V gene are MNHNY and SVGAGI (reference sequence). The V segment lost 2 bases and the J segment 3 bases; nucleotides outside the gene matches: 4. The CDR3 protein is CASSYLRDRGYEQYF. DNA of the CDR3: TGTGCCAGCAGTTACCTCCGGGACAGGGGCTACGAGCAGTACTTC.

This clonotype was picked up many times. The CDR3 nucleotides read TGCAGCGTTGAGCAGGGGGCCTACGAGCAGTACTTC. Translated: CSVEQGAYEQYF. This chain connects TRBV29-1 to TRBJ2-7; 7 bases match TRBD1. Germline-derived CDR1 and CDR2 are SQVTM and ANQGSEA. V was pared by 3 bases and J by 2 bases, with 1 base of the junction left unmatched. The CDR3 has 12 residues.

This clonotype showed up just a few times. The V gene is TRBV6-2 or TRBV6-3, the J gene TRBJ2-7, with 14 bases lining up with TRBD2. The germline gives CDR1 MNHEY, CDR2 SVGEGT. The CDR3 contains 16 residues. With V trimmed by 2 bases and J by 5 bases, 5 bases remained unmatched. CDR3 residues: CASSYKTSGRAHEQYF. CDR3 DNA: TGTGCCAGCAGTTACAAGACTAGCGGGAGGGCCCACGAGCAGTACTTC.

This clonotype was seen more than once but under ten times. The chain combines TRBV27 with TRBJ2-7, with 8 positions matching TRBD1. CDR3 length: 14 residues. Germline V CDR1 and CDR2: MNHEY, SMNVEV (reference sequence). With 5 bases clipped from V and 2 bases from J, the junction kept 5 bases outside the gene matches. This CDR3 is CASSPGQEAYEQYF. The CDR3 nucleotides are TGTGCCAGCAGTCCGGGACAGGAGGCCTACGAGCAGTACTTC.

CDR3 sequence (DNA): TGTGCCAGCAGCTCAGGGGCGAGCACAGATACGCAGTATTTT. This sequence encodes CASSSGASTDTQYF. This rearrangement joins TRBV6-1 to TRBJ2-3, with a possible D match to TRBD1 (6 bases). The CDR3 contains 14 residues. Germline CDR1 and CDR2: MNHNS and SASEGT. Trimming shortened V by 6 bases and J by 0 bases, and 10 bases separated the two germline ends.

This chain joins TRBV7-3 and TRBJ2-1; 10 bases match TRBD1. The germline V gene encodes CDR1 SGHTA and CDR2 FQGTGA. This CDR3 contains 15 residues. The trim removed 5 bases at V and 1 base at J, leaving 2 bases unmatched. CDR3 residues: CASSLGQGSYNEQFF. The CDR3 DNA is TGTGCCAGCAGCCTGGGACAGGGGTCCTACAATGAGCAGTTCTTC.

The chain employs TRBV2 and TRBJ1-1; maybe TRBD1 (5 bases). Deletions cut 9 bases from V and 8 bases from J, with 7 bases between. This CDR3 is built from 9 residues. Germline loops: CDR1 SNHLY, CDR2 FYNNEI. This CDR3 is CASNREAFF. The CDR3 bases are TGTGCCAGTAACAGGGAAGCTTTCTTT.

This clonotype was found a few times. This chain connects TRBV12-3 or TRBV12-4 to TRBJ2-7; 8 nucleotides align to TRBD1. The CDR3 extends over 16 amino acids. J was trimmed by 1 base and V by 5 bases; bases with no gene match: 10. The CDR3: CASSPPGTGFSYEQYF. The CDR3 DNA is TGTGCCAGCAGTCCTCCGGGGACAGGATTTTCCTACGAGCAGTACTTC.

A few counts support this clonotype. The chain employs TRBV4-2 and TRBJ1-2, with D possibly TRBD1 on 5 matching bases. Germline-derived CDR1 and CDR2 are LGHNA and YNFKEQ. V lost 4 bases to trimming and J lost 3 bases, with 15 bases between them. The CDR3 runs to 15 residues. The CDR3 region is CASSLSAGVDYGYTF. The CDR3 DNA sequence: TGTGCCAGCAGCCTCAGCGCGGGGGTTGACTATGGCTACACCTTC.

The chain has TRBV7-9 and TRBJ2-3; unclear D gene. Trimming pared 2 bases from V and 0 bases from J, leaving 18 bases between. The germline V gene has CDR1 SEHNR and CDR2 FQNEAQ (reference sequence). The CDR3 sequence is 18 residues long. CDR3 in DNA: TGTGCCAGCAGCTTATATTGGATAGGGATATCTAGCACAGATACGCAGTATTTT. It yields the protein CASSLYWIGISSTDTQYF.